A single sample is the source of the 4 T cell receptor beta chains below, sequenced in a study of beta chain features in type 1 diabetes. Sequencing targeted expressed TCRB transcripts, as all isolated RNA had been reverse transcribed. TCRdb keeps only in-frame clones here, not all; method: immunoSEQ multiplex PCR. This table holds some 290,000 clones, roughly 24% found once. Their target antigens are unknown. Findings of the study overall: TCRB CDR3s were moderately but significantly shorter in Type 1 diabetes patients in all four CD4+ subsets.

Sequencing used naive CD4+ T cells from blood. The receptors were gathered from a woman aged 30 to 39 with type 1 diabetes.

The table lists this clone with a few counts. This chain joins TRBV19 and TRBJ2-1; 7 positions agree with TRBD2. The V segment lost 6 bases and the J segment 0 bases; nucleotides outside the gene matches: 5. This CDR3 has 15 amino acids. Per the germline V gene, CDR1 is LNHDA and CDR2 is SQIVND (reference sequence). Here the CDR3 reads CASSKLATSYNEQFF. The CDR3 coding sequence is TGTGCCAGTAGCAAACTAGCGACCTCCTACAATGAGCAGTTCTTC.

The chain combines TRBV7-9 with TRBJ1-5; TRBD1 aligns across 7 bases. The CDR3 loop spans 16 amino acids. Losses at the gene ends were 4 bases for V and 2 bases for J; bases not matched to a gene: 8. Germline CDR1 and CDR2: SEHNR and FQNEAQ (reference sequence). CDR3 in amino acids: CASSSNTGARNQPQHF. The CDR3 DNA reads as TGTGCCAGCAGCTCCAACACAGGGGCCCGCAATCAGCCCCAGCATTTT.

V is TRBV30 and J is TRBJ2-3; D is unclear. Trimming pared 5 bases from V and 4 bases from J, leaving 7 bases between. Germline assignment: CDR1 GTSNPN and CDR2 SVGIG (reference sequence). CDR3 length equals 11 residues. CDR3 amino acids: CAWGRSDTQYF. As DNA, the CDR3 is TGTGCCTGGGGGCGATCAGATACGCAGTATTTT.

The V gene is TRBV5-4, the J gene TRBJ1-1, with 9 bases matching TRBD1. This CDR3 has 14 residues. V shed 1 base and J 3 bases; nucleotides not matched to a gene: 1. The germline V gene has CDR1 SGHNT and CDR2 YYREEE (reference sequence). CDR3 DNA sequence: TGTGCCAGCAGCTTGTGGGACAGGGACACTGAAGCTTTCTTT. Translated: CASSLWDRDTEAFF.